This T cell receptor (beta chain) was retrieved from a study of T cell repertoires in cytomegalovirus infection. Study-wide background: In the study, CMV epitopes included recently identified HLA-C-restricted and well-studied HLA-B-restricted ones.

Concerning this clonotype: Its antigen is not identified.

V was shortened by 6 bases and J by 8 bases, with 10 bases between the two germline ends. This CDR3 has 11 amino acids. Germline V gene lookup returns CDR1 MNHEY and CDR2 SMNVEV (reference sequence). TCRdb re-called the reads through MiXCR, storing one row per CDR3 protein. There are fewer than 900,000 distinct CDR3 sequences in the sample; approximately 32% occur only once, and approximately 14% lies in the top ten. V and J are TRBV27 and TRBJ1-2; D possibly corresponds to TRBD1 (6 bases). This TCR came from a human donor in good health (CMV status not recorded). Some clones in this sample may be carry-over from other donors' samples. Sequenced here: cultured CD8+ T cells from PBMCs, sampled from culture after CMV antigen stimulation. The CDR3 nucleotides are TGTGCCAGCAGAAACAGGGTCGGCTACACCTTC. Amino acid sequence: CASRNRVGYTF.